This T cell receptor (beta chain) is from a study of T cell responses to AZD1222 COVID-19 vaccine listed by TCRdb under 2021. In terms of the full investigation: TCR sequencing covered roughly 230 trial participants: 200 to 220 given two doses of AZD1222 and about 26 given two doses of MenACWY control vaccine. Trial participants were enrolled into age subgroups of 18-55, 56-69 and 70-plus years, which contained approximately 150, 30 and 60 TCR-sequenced participants, respectively. What the work shows at the level of the full study, not this receptor alone: The whole spike protein was spanned by vaccine-associated CD4 TCRs, and dominant responses were seen in regions 160-218 and 743-854. Epitopes outside the regions mutated in the B.1.351 and B.1.1.7 variants were reportedly recognized by nearly half of the unique spike-specific TCRs. Only six AZD1222 recipients were SARS-CoV-2 seropositive at baseline, limiting conclusions about previously exposed vaccinees. Because no day 14 peak-response samples were available, the repertoires could be characterized only after the peak T cell response. After two AZD1222 doses, spike-specific TCR breadth and depth were significantly higher than at day 0 and than in MenACWY recipients. Participants were mostly white British and included more females than males, and it was suggested by the authors that clonal diversity may have been underestimated. In the small 56-69-year group, the increase in depth fell short of significance, most likely because of low power.

Points on this clone: The specificity of this receptor is unknown. Within one base of it there is no much larger clone, and no base qualities were kept.

The CDR3 regions of human TCRbeta chains were analyzed by immunosequencing. Concerning the study's data processing: TCRs in the repertoires were compared against a reference library of SARS-CoV-2-specific TCRs that had been generated with the MIRA antigen-specificity platform. Breadth was defined as the fraction of unique TCRs that were SARS-CoV-2-associated. Depth was defined as the fraction of total T cells that were SARS-CoV-2-associated. Using the MIRA data, each spike-specific TCR was assigned both to the spike region to which the TCR was reactive and to a CD4 or CD8 class. Log10-transformed breadth and depth values were compared by one-way ANOVA with Sidak's multiple comparisons tests. In TCRdb, the immuneACCESS table is reduced to in-frame sequences with V and J assigned. These tables do not hold every clone; where another copy was compared, an unresolved V gene accounts for under half, and the others remain unexplained. The DNA was the basis for D and trimming; V, J and clone size are from that table. The sample table holds about 140,000 clones, of which roughly 91% were seen once. The ten largest clones add up to approximately 3% of the sample.

The time point label for this specimen denotes: about 28 days (+/-7) after the second vaccine dose. AZD1222 recipients given second doses at about 4 weeks or at about 12 weeks were pooled, since spike-specific TCR depth and breadth were not found to differ between the two schedules. Vaccinee samples were obtained from the UK trials COV001 and COV002, which included a single-blind randomized controlled phase 2/3 trial of AZD1222 (ChAdOx1 nCoV-19) in healthy adults. For TCRbeta chain sequencing, PBMC samples were collected from trial participants at day 0 and at day 28 after the second dose. The CDR3 sequence holds 13 residues, the cysteine and phenylalanine included. CDR3 DNA is the only sequence kept; it has 39 bases, read in frame from the first base. V drops 2 bases and J drops 2 bases, leaving 4 bases in between.

This receptor was taken from an adult who received the AZD1222 COVID-19 vaccine. Recombination linked TRBV12-3 or TRBV12-4 to TRBJ1-3, with the D gene not clear enough to name. Sequencing used peripheral blood, obtained 28 days after the second AZD1222 dose. The CDR3 has the sequence CASSLSAGNTIYF. The DNA sequence is TGTGCCAGCAGTTTATCAGCTGGAAACACCATATATTTT.